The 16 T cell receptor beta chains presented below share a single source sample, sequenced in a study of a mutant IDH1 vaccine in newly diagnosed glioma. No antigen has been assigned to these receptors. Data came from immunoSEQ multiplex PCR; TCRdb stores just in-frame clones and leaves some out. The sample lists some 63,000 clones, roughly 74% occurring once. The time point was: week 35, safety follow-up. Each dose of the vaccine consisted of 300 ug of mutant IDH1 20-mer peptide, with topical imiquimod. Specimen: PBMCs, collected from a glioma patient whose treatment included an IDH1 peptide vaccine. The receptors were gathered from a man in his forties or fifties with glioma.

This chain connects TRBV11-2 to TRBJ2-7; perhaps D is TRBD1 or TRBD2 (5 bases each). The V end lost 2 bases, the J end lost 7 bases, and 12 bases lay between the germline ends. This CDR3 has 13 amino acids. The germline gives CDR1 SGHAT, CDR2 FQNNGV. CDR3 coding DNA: TGTGCCAGCAGCTTAACTAGGGGAAGGGAGCAGTACTTC. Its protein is CASSLTRGREQYF.

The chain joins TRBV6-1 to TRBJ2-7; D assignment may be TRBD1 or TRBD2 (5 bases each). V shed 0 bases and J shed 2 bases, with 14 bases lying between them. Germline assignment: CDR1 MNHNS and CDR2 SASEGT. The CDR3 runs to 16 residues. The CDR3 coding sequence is TGTGCCAGCAGTGAAGCCTGGGGACCCTCCGCCTACGAGCAGTACTTC. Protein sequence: CASSEAWGPSAYEQYF.

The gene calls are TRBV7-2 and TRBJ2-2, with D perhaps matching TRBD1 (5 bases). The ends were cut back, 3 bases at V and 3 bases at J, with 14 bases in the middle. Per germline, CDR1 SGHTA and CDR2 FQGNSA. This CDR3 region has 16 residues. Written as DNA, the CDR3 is TGTGCCAGCAGCTTTCGGACCTCAGGGTACACCGGGGAGCTGTTTTTT. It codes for CASSFRTSGYTGELFF.

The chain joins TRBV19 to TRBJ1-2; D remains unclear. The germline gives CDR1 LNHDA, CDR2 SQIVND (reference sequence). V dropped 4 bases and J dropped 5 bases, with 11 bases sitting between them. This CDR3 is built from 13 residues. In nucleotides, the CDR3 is TGTGCCAGTAGTAATCCGCAGGTTTATGGCTACACCTTC. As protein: CASSNPQVYGYTF.

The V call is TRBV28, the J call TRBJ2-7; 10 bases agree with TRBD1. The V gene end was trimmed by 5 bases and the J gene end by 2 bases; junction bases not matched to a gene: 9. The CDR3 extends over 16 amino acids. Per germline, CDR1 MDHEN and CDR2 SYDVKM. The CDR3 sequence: CASSPDRGRLAYEQYF. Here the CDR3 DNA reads TGTGCCAGCAGTCCCGACAGGGGGCGTCTTGCCTACGAGCAGTACTTC.

DNA for the CDR3: TGCAGCGTTGCAAGTTTAGCGGGGCGAAATGAGCAGTTCTTC. As protein: CSVASLAGRNEQFF. The chain recombines TRBV29-1 with TRBJ2-1, with 8 bases lining up with TRBD2. V gave up 4 bases and J gave up 7 bases; unmatched junction bases: 9. This CDR3 is 14 amino acids long. Germline V gene lookup returns CDR1 SQVTM and CDR2 ANQGSEA.

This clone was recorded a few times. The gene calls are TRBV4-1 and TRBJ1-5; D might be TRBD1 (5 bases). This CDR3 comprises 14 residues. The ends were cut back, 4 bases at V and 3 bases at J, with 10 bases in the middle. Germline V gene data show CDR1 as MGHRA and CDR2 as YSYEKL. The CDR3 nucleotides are TGCGCCAGCAGCCGGGGGGGTGACAATCAGCCCCAGCATTTT. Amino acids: CASSRGGDNQPQHF.

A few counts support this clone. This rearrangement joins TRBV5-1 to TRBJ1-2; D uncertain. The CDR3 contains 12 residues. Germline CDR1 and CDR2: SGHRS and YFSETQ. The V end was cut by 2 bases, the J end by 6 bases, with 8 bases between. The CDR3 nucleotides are TGCGCCAGCAGCTTCGGACGCGATGGCTACACCTTC. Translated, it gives CASSFGRDGYTF.

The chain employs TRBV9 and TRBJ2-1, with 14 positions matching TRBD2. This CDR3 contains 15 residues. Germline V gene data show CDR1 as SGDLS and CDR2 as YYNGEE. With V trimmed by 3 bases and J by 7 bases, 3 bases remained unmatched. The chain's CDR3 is CASSEGLAGVNEQFF. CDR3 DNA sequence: TGTGCCAGCAGCGAGGGACTAGCGGGGGTGAATGAGCAGTTCTTC.

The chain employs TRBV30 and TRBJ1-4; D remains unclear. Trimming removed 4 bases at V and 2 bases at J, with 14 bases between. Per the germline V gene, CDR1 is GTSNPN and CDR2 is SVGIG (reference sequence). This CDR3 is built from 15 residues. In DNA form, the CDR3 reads TGTGCCTGGACCCCACTCCTCACCACTAATGAAAAACTGTTTTTT. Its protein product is CAWTPLLTTNEKLFF.

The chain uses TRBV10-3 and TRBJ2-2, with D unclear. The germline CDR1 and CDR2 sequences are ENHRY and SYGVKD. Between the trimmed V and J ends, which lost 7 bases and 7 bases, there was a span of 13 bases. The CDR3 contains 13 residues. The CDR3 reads CAITPGANGELFF. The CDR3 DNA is TGTGCCATCACCCCCGGAGCAAACGGGGAGCTGTTTTTT.

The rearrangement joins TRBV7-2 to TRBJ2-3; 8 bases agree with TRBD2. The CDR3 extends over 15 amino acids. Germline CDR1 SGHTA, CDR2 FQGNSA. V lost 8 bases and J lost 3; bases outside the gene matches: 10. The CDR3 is CASRPWVAGTDTQYF. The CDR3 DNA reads TGTGCCAGCCGCCCGTGGGTAGCGGGGACAGATACGCAGTATTTT.

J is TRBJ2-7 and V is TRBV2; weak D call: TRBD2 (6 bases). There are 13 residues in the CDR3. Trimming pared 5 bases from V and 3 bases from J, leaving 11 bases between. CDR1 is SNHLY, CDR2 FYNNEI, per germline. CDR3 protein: CASSLGDFYEQYF. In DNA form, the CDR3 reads TGTGCCAGCAGTCTGGGGGACTTCTACGAGCAGTACTTC.

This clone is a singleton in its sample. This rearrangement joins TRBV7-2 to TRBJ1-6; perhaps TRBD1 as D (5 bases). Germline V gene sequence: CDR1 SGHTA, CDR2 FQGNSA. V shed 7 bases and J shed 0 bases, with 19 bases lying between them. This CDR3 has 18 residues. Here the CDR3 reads CASTPRGGGSSYNSPLHF. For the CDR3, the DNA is TGTGCCAGCACCCCCCGGGGTGGGGGAAGCTCCTATAATTCACCCCTCCACTTT.

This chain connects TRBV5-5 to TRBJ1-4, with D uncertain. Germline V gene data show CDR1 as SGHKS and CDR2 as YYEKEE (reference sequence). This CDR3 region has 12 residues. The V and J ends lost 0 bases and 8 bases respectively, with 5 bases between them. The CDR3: CASSLGVEKLFF. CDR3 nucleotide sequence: TGTGCCAGCAGCTTGGGAGTGGAAAAACTGTTTTTT.

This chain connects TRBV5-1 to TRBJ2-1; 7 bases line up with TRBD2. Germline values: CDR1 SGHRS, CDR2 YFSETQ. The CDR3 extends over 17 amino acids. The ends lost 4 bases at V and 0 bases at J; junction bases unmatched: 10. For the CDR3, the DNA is TGCGCCAGCAGCCGGGGGGTTGCGGGGTTCTCCTACAATGAGCAGTTCTTC. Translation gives CASSRGVAGFSYNEQFF.